Presented here are 32 T cell receptor beta chains from one specimen sequenced in a study of PD-1 blockade in classical Hodgkin lymphoma. The data were produced by immunoSEQ multiplex PCR, yet TCRdb's version contains in-frame clones alone and is incomplete. The profile shows 17,000 or so clones, under 90% of them singletons. Time point given: cycle 4 day 1 (C4D1), after less than 7 weeks of nivolumab. Relapse after autologous stem cell transplantation occurred in every patient, and brentuximab vedotin exposure varied. Sample: peripheral blood mononuclear cells (PBMCs), taken before the fourth cycle of nivolumab. These receptors were collected from a human donor with classical Hodgkin lymphoma.

The chain combines TRBV11-2 with TRBJ2-7, with 7 bases fitting TRBD1. Looked up from germline, CDR1 is SGHAT and CDR2 is FQNNGV. J lost 6 bases, V lost 0 bases, and 8 bases had no gene match. This CDR3 has 15 amino acids. The CDR3 reads CASSLEGQLVLEQYF. In nucleotides, the CDR3 is TGTGCCAGCAGCTTAGAGGGACAGCTTGTTCTCGAGCAGTACTTC. Full variable domain (missing parts from reference TRBV11-2 and TRBJ2-7): EAGVAQSPRYKIIEKRQSVAFWCNPISGHATLYWYQQILGQGPKLLIQFQNNGVVDDSQLPKDRFSAERLKGVDSTLKIQPAKLEDSAVYLCASSLEGQLVLEQYFGPGTRLTVT.

V gene TRBV7-8 combines with J gene TRBJ2-7, with 13 bases matching TRBD2. There are 14 residues in the CDR3. Trimming cost V 5 bases and J 6 bases; bases outside gene matches: 4. Germline loops: CDR1 SGHVS, CDR2 FQNEAQ. In DNA form, the CDR3 reads TGTGCCAGCAGCCTAGGACTAGCGGGGGCCGAGCAGTACTTC. Protein: CASSLGLAGAEQYF.

The rearrangement uses TRBV7-9 and TRBJ1-1; D might be TRBD1 (5 bases). Trimming took off 5 bases at V and 5 bases at J, with 18 bases between the two ends. In germline, CDR1 is SEHNR, CDR2 FQNEAQ (reference sequence). The CDR3 runs 15 residues. This CDR3 reads CASSLTGTAGTEAFF. The CDR3 DNA is TGTGCCAGCAGCCTCACCGGGACGGCAGGGACTGAAGCTTTCTTT.

The chain uses TRBV5-1 and TRBJ1-5; D perhaps matches TRBD1 (6 bases). There are 13 residues in the CDR3. The germline V and J ends were trimmed by 0 bases and 7 bases, with 8 bases remaining between them. Germline V gene data show CDR1 as SGHRS and CDR2 as YFSETQ. CDR3 loop: CASSLGQDQPQHF. The CDR3 DNA reads as TGCGCCAGCAGCTTGGGACAGGACCAGCCCCAGCATTTT.

This clone turned up a few times. V and J are TRBV5-1 and TRBJ2-2; D uncertain. Germline loops: CDR1 SGHRS, CDR2 YFSETQ. The V gene lost 0 bases and the J gene lost 4 bases, with 7 bases spanning the gap. The CDR3 loop spans 14 amino acids. CDR3 in amino acids: CASSLDGTTGELFF. The CDR3 nucleotides read TGCGCCAGCAGCTTGGATGGCACCACCGGGGAGCTGTTTTTT.

The CDR3 here is CASSLDTPNTGELFF. As DNA, the CDR3 is TGCGCCAGCAGCTTGGATACACCCAACACCGGGGAGCTGTTTTTT. V is TRBV5-1 and J is TRBJ2-2; D gene unclear. The germline V gene has CDR1 SGHRS and CDR2 YFSETQ. Trimming stripped 0 bases from V and 2 bases from J, with 8 bases between. The CDR3 has 15 amino acids.

The chain recombines TRBV19 with TRBJ2-3, with D maybe TRBD1 (6 bases). CDR3 length: 13 residues. Deletions cut 7 bases from V and 5 bases from J, with 13 bases between. Germline CDR1 is LNHDA and CDR2 is SQIVND (reference sequence). CDR3 residues: CASTSTGRDTQYF. CDR3 coding DNA: TGTGCCAGTACCTCAACAGGGCGAGATACGCAGTATTTT.

This clone appeared once. This sequence joins TRBV10-3 and TRBJ1-5, with D tentatively TRBD1 (6 bases). Trimming removed 6 bases at V and 2 bases at J, with 14 bases between. Germline V CDR1 and CDR2: ENHRY, SYGVKD. CDR3 size: 15 residues. CDR3 sequence reads: CAISPGTTGNQPQHF. DNA for the CDR3: TGTGCCATCAGCCCCGGGACAACGGGCAATCAGCCCCAGCATTTT.

J is TRBJ2-2 and V is TRBV2; 8 nucleotides agree with TRBD2. Trimming took 3 bases from V and 5 from J; bases not matched to a gene: 2. The CDR3 length is 14 residues. Germline-derived CDR1 and CDR2 are SNHLY and FYNNEI. CDR3: CASSDQRGTGELFF. CDR3 DNA sequence: TGTGCCAGCAGTGACCAGCGGGGGACCGGGGAGCTGTTTTTT.

The rearrangement links TRBV9 to TRBJ1-3; D not certain. The germline V and J ends were trimmed by 3 bases and 5 bases, with 12 bases remaining between them. In germline, CDR1 is SGDLS, CDR2 YYNGEE. This CDR3 is 14 amino acids long. The CDR3 loop reads CASSGASERNTIYF. CDR3 DNA sequence: TGTGCCAGCAGCGGTGCTTCAGAGCGAAACACCATATATTTT.

This rearrangement joins TRBV2 to TRBJ2-7; D not resolved. Germline CDR1 SNHLY, CDR2 FYNNEI. The CDR3 extends over 13 amino acids. Trimming took 7 bases from V and 3 from J, leaving 13 bases between them. For the CDR3, the DNA is TGTGCCAGCACTCTTTCCGCAGACTACGAGCAGTACTTC. This translates into CASTLSADYEQYF.

The V gene is TRBV5-1, the J gene TRBJ1-5; the D is unclear. The germline CDR1 and CDR2 sequences are SGHRS and YFSETQ. V was clipped by 5 bases and J by 3 bases, with 9 bases between them. This CDR3 comprises 13 residues. CDR3 in DNA: TGCGCCAGCAGGGAGGGAGTCAATCAGCCCCAGCATTTT. Translated: CASREGVNQPQHF.

This chain uses TRBV6-5 with TRBJ1-2; D uncertain. Germline values: CDR1 MNHEY, CDR2 SVGAGI. The CDR3 sequence is 12 residues long. V was clipped by 2 bases and J by 8 bases, with 9 bases between them. The CDR3: CASSYGNGGYTF. In DNA form, the CDR3 reads TGTGCCAGCAGTTACGGGAACGGAGGCTACACCTTC.

The V call is TRBV6-5, the J call TRBJ1-2; TRBD1 matches at 9 bases. Per germline, CDR1 MNHEY and CDR2 SVGAGI. J gave up 4 bases and V 6 bases, and 9 bases lay outside the gene matches. The CDR3 has 15 residues. CDR3 sequence: CASRKPGQGIYGYTF. Written as DNA, the CDR3 is TGTGCCAGCAGGAAGCCGGGACAGGGCATCTATGGCTACACCTTC.

The V gene is TRBV9, the J gene TRBJ1-3; no clear D gene. CDR1 SGDLS and CDR2 YYNGEE come from the germline V gene. Deletions cut 0 bases from V and 7 bases from J, with 5 bases between. The CDR3 is 12 amino acids. The CDR3 nucleotides are TGTGCCAGCAGCGTAGATCGGAACACCATATATTTT. Protein product: CASSVDRNTIYF.

The gene calls are TRBV6-5 and TRBJ2-7; D is perhaps TRBD1 (5 bases). Trimming shortened V by 5 bases and J by 2 bases, and 10 bases separated the two germline ends. This CDR3 is 13 amino acids long. The germline gives CDR1 MNHEY, CDR2 SVGAGI. This CDR3 is CASSGQTAYEQYF. The CDR3 nucleotides read TGTGCCAGCAGTGGACAAACCGCCTACGAGCAGTACTTC.

DNA for the CDR3: TGCGCCAGCAGCTTGTTCCAGCCGGGACAGGGAAATGAGCAGTTCTTC. Protein product: CASSLFQPGQGNEQFF. The chain employs TRBV5-1 and TRBJ2-1; TRBD1 aligns across 9 bases. The CDR3 runs to 16 residues. Germline V CDR1 and CDR2: SGHRS, YFSETQ. The ends lost 1 base at V and 7 bases at J; junction bases unmatched: 9.

This sequence joins TRBV7-2 and TRBJ2-1; TRBD2 might be the D (7 bases). V dropped 5 bases and J dropped 6 bases, with 17 bases sitting between them. Germline V gene lookup returns CDR1 SGHTA and CDR2 FQGNSA. This CDR3 has 15 amino acids. This CDR3 is CASSRRSGGLNEQFF. In nucleotides, the CDR3 is TGTGCCAGCAGCCGAAGGTCGGGGGGCCTCAATGAGCAGTTCTTC.

The V and J genes are TRBV6-5 and TRBJ1-1; 7 positions match TRBD1. Germline V CDR1 and CDR2: MNHEY, SVGAGI. V was pared by 6 bases and J by 2 bases, with 9 bases of the junction left unmatched. The CDR3 is made up of 15 amino acids. The CDR3 protein is CASREQGRGNTEAFF. For the CDR3, the DNA is TGTGCCAGCAGAGAACAGGGGAGGGGAAACACTGAAGCTTTCTTT.

This chain links TRBV6-1 with TRBJ2-3; D is ambiguous. CDR3 length: 9 residues. Trimming pared 1 base from V and 14 bases from J, leaving 4 bases between. The V gene's germline CDR1 is MNHNS and CDR2 SASEGT. CDR3 loop: CASSEGRYF. The CDR3 coding sequence is TGTGCCAGCAGTGAAGGACGGTATTTT.

This clone was observed once. The V call is TRBV23-1, the J call TRBJ2-7, with D hard to call. TRBV23-1 belongs to the ORF category, with a function that is uncertain. The CDR3 covers 10 residues. Trimming removed 4 bases at V and 2 bases at J, with 0 bases between. CDR3 in amino acids: CASSPYEQYF. In DNA form, the CDR3 reads TGCGCCAGCAGTCCCTACGAGCAGTACTTC.

This chain links TRBV7-2 with TRBJ1-2; D unresolved. Germline V CDR1 and CDR2: SGHTA, FQGNSA. This CDR3 region has 14 residues. Trimming left V 1 base short and J 2 bases short, with 8 bases between. The CDR3 reads CASSLGPTNYGYTF. The CDR3 region has the DNA TGTGCCAGCAGCTTAGGACCGACGAACTATGGCTACACCTTC.

CDR3 in amino acids: CASNINGGAGTEAFF. The DNA for the CDR3 is TGTGCCAGCAACATCAACGGGGGGGCAGGAACTGAAGCTTTCTTT. This chain connects TRBV7-8 to TRBJ1-1; maybe TRBD1 (6 bases). Per germline, CDR1 SGHVS and CDR2 FQNEAQ. The CDR3 length is 15 residues. V lost 7 bases, J lost 5 bases, and 20 bases lay in between.

This chain connects TRBV13 to TRBJ2-7; D is unclear. CDR1 and CDR2 from the germline V gene are PRHDT and FYEKMQ (reference sequence). The CDR3 has 12 amino acids. V lost 4 bases, J lost 5 bases, and 9 bases lay in between. CDR3 nucleotide sequence: TGTGCCAGCAGCTCGACTCAAAACGAGCAGTACTTC. Translation gives CASSSTQNEQYF.

The sample holds one count of this clone. V gene TRBV19 combines with J gene TRBJ1-1; possible D gene TRBD1, 5 bases. The germline V and J ends were trimmed by 3 bases and 4 bases, with 12 bases remaining between them. Per the germline V gene, CDR1 is LNHDA and CDR2 is SQIVND (reference sequence). The CDR3 is made up of 14 amino acids. The CDR3 DNA follows: TGTGCCAGTAGTATCCAGTCGGGGCCCACTGAAGCTTTCTTT. Its translation: CASSIQSGPTEAFF.

This chain uses TRBV29-1 with TRBJ1-3, with D possibly being TRBD1 (5 bases). Germline V gives CDR1 SQVTM, CDR2 ANQGSEA. V lost 6 bases and J lost 0, with 12 bases in between. CDR3 length equals 14 residues. CDR3 region: CSVAGDHSGNTIYF. The CDR3 nucleotides read TGCAGCGTAGCTGGGGACCACTCTGGAAACACCATATATTTT.

The CDR3 coding sequence is TGTGCCAGCAGCCCCGGGACAGGGCAGTCACCCCTCCACTTT. Its translation: CASSPGTGQSPLHF. This chain connects TRBV5-5 to TRBJ1-6; 9 bases map to TRBD1. The CDR3 consists of 14 residues. V was clipped by 4 bases and J by 10 bases; unmatched bases: 6. Germline CDR1 reads SGHKS; CDR2 reads YYEKEE (reference sequence). Looking up the rest from reference TRBV5-5 and TRBJ1-6 gives the full variable domain: DAGVTQSPTHLIKTRGQQVTLRCSPISGHKSVSWYQQVLGQGPQFIFQYYEKEERGRGNFPDRFSARQFPNYSSELNVNALLLGDSALYLCASSPGTGQSPLHFGNGTRLTVT.

V and J are TRBV19 and TRBJ1-4; 7 bases map to TRBD1. Germline values: CDR1 LNHDA, CDR2 SQIVND (reference sequence). CDR3 length equals 14 residues. Trimming at V came to 5 bases and at J to 5 bases, leaving 5 bases not matched to a gene. CDR3 in amino acids: CASSSGTVNEKLFF. Here the CDR3 DNA reads TGTGCCAGTAGTTCCGGGACAGTCAATGAAAAACTGTTTTTT.

The genes are TRBV13 and TRBJ2-1; 12 positions agree with TRBD2. The CDR3 has 15 residues. The junction had 3 bases not matched to a gene; V was cut back by 5 bases and J by 4 bases. The germline V gene has CDR1 PRHDT and CDR2 FYEKMQ (reference sequence). DNA for the CDR3: TGTGCCAGCAGCGCGACTAGCGGGGGTTACAATGAGCAGTTCTTC. This codes for CASSATSGGYNEQFF.

V and J are TRBV7-9 and TRBJ1-6; TRBD1 agrees at 9 bases. This CDR3 has 16 amino acids. J gave up 9 bases and V 5 bases, and 11 bases lay outside the gene matches. The germline gives CDR1 SEHNR, CDR2 FQNEAQ (reference sequence). This CDR3 reads CASSLTSGQGFSPLHF. CDR3 nucleotides: TGTGCCAGCAGCCTTACATCGGGACAGGGTTTTTCACCCCTCCACTTT.

This clone was recorded a few times. V and J are TRBV6-5 and TRBJ2-2, with D perhaps matching TRBD2 (6 bases). Germline lookup yields CDR1 MNHEY and CDR2 SVGAGI. This CDR3 contains 13 residues. V dropped 5 bases and J dropped 7 bases, with 11 bases sitting between them. The CDR3 loop reads CASSQGGVGELFF. For the CDR3, the DNA is TGTGCCAGCAGTCAGGGCGGGGTCGGGGAGCTGTTTTTT.

This clone came up a few times. The chain has TRBV5-1 and TRBJ2-2; perhaps TRBD1 as D (5 bases). Germline CDR1 reads SGHRS; CDR2 reads YFSETQ. This CDR3 comprises 16 residues. Deletions cut 2 bases from V and 0 bases from J, with 11 bases between. The CDR3 nucleotides are TGCGCCAGCAGCTTTGCAGGACATCCGAACACCGGGGAGCTGTTTTTT. Its protein product is CASSFAGHPNTGELFF.